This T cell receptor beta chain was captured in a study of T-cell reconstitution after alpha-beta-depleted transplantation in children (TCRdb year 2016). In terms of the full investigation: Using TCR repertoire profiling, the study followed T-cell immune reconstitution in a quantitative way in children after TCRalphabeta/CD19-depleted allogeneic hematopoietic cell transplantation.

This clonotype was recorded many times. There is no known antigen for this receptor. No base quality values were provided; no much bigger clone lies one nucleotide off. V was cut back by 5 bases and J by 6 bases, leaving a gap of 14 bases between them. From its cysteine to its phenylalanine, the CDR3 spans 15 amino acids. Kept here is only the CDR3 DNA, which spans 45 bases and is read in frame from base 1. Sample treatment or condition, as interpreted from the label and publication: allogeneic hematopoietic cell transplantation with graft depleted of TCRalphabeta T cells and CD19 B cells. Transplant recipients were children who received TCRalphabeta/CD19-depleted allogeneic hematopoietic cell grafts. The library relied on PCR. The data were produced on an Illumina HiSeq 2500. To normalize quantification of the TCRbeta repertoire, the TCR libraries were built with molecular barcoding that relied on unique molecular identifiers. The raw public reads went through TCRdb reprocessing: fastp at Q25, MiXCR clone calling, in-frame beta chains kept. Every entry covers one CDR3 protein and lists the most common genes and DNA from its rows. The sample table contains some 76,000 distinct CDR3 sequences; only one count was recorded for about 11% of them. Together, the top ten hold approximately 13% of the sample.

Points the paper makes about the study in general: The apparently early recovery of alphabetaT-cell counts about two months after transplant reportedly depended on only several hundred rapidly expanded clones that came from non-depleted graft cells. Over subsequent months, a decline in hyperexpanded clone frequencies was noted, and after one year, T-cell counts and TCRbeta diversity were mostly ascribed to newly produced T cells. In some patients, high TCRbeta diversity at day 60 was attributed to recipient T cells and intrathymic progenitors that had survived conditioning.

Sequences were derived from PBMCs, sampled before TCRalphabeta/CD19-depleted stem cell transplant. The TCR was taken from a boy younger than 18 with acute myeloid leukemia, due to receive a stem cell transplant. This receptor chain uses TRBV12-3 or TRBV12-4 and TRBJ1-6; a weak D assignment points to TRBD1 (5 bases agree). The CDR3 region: CASSRPGLFNSPLHF. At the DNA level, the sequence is TGTGCCAGCAGTCGACCGGGACTCTTTAATTCACCCCTCCACTTT.